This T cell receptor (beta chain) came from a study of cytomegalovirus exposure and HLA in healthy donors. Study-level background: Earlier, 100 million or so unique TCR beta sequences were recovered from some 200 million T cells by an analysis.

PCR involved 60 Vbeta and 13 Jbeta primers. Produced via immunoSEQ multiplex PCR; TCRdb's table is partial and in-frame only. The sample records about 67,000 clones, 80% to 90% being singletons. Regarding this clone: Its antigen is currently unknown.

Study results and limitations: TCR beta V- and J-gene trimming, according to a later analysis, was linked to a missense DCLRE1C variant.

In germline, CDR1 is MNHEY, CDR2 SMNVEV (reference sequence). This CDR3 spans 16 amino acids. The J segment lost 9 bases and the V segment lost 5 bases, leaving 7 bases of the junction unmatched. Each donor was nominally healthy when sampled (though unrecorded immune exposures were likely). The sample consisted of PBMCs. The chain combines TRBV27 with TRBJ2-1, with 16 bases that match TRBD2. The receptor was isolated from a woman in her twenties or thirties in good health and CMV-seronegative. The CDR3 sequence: CASSHSGTSGGAEQFF. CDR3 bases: TGTGCCAGCAGTCACTCCGGGACTAGCGGGGGGGCTGAGCAGTTCTTC.